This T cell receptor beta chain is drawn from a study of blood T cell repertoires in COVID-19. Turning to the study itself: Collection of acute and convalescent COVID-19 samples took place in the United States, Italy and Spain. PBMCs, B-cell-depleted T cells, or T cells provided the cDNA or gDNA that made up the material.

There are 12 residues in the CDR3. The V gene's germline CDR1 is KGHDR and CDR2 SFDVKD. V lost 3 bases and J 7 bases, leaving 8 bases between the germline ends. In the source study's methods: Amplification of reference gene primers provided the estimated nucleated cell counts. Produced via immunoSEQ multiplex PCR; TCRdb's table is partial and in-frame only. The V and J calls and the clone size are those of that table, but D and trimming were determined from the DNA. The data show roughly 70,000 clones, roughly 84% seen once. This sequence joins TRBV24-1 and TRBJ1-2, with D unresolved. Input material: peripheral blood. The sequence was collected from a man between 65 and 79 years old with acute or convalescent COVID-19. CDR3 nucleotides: TGTGCCACCAGTGATCGCGCGGGTGGCTACACCTTC. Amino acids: CATSDRAGGYTF.